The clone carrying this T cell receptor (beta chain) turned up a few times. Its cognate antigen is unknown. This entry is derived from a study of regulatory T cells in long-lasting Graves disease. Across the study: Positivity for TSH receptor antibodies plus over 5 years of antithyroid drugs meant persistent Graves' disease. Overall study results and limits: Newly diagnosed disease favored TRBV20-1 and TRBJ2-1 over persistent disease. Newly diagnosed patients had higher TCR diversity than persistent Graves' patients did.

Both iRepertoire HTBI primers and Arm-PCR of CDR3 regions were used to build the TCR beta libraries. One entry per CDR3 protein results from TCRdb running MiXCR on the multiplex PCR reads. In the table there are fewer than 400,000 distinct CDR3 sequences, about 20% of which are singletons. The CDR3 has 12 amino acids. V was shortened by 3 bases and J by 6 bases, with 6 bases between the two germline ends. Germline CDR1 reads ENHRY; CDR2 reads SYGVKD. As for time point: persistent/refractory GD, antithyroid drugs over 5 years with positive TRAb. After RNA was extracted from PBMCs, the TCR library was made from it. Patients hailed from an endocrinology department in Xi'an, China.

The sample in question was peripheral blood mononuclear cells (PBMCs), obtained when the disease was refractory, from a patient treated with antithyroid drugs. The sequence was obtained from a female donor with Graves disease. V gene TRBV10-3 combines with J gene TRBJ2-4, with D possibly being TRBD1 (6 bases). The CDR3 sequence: CAISEQGNIQYF. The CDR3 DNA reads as TGTGCCATCAGTGAACAGGGAAACATTCAGTACTTC.